The source of this T cell receptor (beta chain) is a study of shared T cell receptors in the human thymus. Repertoires were generated with immunoSEQ multiplex PCR, while TCRdb's copy carries only in-frame clones and drops some. The sample has roughly 710,000 clones; approximately 85% are singletons. The J segment lost 7 bases and the V segment lost 6 bases, leaving 7 bases of the junction unmatched. Germline assignment: CDR1 MNHNY and CDR2 SVGAGI (reference sequence). The CDR3 totals 14 residues. Separately, the same data were catalogued under a study of human thymus T cells. That work states: Thymus specimens were resections from corrective heart surgery. There appeared to be biased usage of V and J genes in thymic and blood repertoires. The related literature has documented a marked overlap of thymic repertoires among unrelated individuals.

This TCR was recovered from a girl in the first two years of life with a congenital heart defect. Specimen: thymocytes. The chain combines TRBV6-6 with TRBJ1-2; 11 bases align to TRBD1. DNA of the CDR3: TGTGCCAGCAGACACGGACAGGGGGCGTGTGGCTACACCTTC. Protein: CASRHGQGACGYTF.